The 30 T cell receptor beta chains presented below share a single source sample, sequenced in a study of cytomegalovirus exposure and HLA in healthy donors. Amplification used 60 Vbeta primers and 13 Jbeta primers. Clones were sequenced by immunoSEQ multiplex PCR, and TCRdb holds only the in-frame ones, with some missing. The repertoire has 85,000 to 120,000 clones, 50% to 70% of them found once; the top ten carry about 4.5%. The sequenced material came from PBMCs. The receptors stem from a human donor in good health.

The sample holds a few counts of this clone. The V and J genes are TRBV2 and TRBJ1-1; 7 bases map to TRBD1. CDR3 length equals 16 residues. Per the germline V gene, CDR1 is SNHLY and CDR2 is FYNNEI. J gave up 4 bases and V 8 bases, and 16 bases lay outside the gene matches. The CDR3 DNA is TGTGCCAGCCTACGACAGGGCAACGGACCGGGCACTGAAGCTTTCTTT. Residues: CASLRQGNGPGTEAFF.

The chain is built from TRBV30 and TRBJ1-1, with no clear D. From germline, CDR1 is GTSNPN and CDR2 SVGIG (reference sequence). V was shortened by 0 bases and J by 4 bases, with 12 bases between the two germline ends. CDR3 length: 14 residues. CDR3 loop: CAWSVGGLSTEAFF. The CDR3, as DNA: TGTGCCTGGAGTGTAGGTGGACTTAGCACTGAAGCTTTCTTT.

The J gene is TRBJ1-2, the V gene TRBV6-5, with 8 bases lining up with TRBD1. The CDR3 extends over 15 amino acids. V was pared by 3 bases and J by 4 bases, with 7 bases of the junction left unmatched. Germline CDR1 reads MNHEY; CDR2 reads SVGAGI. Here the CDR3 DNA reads TGTGCCAGCAGTTATAGGTCAGGGACAGGCTATGGCTACACCTTC. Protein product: CASSYRSGTGYGYTF.

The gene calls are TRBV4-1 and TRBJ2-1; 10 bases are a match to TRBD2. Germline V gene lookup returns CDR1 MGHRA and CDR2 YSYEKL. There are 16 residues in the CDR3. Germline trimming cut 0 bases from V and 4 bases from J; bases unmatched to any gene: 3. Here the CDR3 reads CASSQEAGGQYNEQFF. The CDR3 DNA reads TGCGCCAGCAGCCAAGAAGCGGGAGGGCAGTACAATGAGCAGTTCTTC.

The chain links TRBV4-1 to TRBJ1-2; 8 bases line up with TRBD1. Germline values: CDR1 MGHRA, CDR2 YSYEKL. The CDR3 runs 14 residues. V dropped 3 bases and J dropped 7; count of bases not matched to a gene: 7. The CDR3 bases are TGCGCCAGCAGCCACCTACAGGGGGGAGGTGGCTACACCTTC. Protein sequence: CASSHLQGGGGYTF.

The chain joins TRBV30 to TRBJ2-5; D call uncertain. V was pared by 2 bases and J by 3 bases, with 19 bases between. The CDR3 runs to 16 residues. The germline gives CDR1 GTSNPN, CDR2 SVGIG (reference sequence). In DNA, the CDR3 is TGTGCCTGGAGTCTAAACCGTATGAACGTGAAAGAGACCCAGTACTTC. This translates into CAWSLNRMNVKETQYF.

DNA of the CDR3: TGTGCCAGCAGGACAGGGGATAGCAATCAGCCCCAGCATTTT. It translates to CASRTGDSNQPQHF. V usage is TRBV6-1 and J usage is TRBJ1-5, with 8 positions matching TRBD1. CDR3 length: 14 amino acids. Looked up from germline, CDR1 is MNHNS and CDR2 is SASEGT. The ends lost 6 bases at V and 0 bases at J; junction bases unmatched: 1.

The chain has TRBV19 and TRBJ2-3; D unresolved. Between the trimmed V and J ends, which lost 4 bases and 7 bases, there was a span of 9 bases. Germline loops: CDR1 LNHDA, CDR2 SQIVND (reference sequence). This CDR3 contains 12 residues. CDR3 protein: CASSSPSNTQYF. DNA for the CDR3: TGTGCCAGTAGTAGTCCATCTAATACGCAGTATTTT.

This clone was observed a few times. The CDR3 DNA reads TGTGCCAGCAGCTTAGTCGGACAGGAGCAAGAGACCCAGTACTTC. Translation gives CASSLVGQEQETQYF. The V gene is TRBV7-9, the J gene TRBJ2-5, with 7 bases identical to TRBD1. V shed 1 base and J 2 bases; nucleotides not matched to a gene: 4. Germline assignment: CDR1 SEHNR and CDR2 FQNEAQ (reference sequence). There are 15 residues in the CDR3.

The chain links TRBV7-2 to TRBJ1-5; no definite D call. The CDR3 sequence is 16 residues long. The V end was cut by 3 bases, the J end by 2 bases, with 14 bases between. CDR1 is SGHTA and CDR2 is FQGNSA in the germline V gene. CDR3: CASSLLSRGGNQPQHF. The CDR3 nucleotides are TGTGCCAGCAGCTTGTTATCCCGCGGTGGCAATCAGCCCCAGCATTTT.

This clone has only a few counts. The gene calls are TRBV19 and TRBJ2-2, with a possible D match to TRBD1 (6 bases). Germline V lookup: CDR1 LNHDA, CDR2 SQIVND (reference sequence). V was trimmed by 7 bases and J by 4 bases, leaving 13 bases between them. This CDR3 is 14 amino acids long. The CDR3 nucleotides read TGTGCCAGTATAGGGGGAGTCGGCACCGGGGAGCTGTTTTTT. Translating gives CASIGGVGTGELFF. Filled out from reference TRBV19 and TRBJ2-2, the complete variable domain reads DGGITQSPKYLFRKEGQNVTLSCEQNLNHDAMYWYRQDPGQGLRLIYYSQIVNDFQKGDIAEGYSVSREKKESFPLTVTSAQKNPTAFYLCASIGGVGTGELFFGEGSRLTVL.

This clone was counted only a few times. The CDR3 nucleotides are TGCGCCAGCAGTATTAGCGGGTTGAGCACAGATACGCAGTATTTT. Amino acid sequence: CASSISGLSTDTQYF. The chain joins TRBV5-1 to TRBJ2-3, with 7 bases aligning to TRBD2. The CDR3 sequence is 15 residues long. The junction had 6 bases not matched to a gene; V was cut back by 5 bases and J by 0 bases. From germline, CDR1 is SGHRS and CDR2 YFSETQ. Based on the CDR3 plus reference TRBV5-1 and TRBJ2-3, the full variable domain is KAGVTQTPRYLIKTRGQQVTLSCSPISGHRSVSWYQQTPGQGLQFLFEYFSETQRNKGNFPGRFSGRQFSNSRSEMNVSTLELGDSALYLCASSISGLSTDTQYFGPGTRLTVL.

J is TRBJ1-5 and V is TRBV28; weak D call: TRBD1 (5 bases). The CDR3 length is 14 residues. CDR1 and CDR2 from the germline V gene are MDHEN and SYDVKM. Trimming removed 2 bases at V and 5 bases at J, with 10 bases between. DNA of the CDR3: TGTGCCAGCAGTTTAGTGACAGCTTATCAGCCCCAGCATTTT. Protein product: CASSLVTAYQPQHF.

CDR3 region: CASSLIAGLTYNEQFF. The CDR3 DNA follows: TGTGCCAGCAGCCTGATAGCGGGCTTGACCTACAATGAGCAGTTCTTC. V gene TRBV7-6 combines with J gene TRBJ2-1; 7 bases map to TRBD2. Germline CDR1 is SGHVS and CDR2 is FNYEAQ. The V and J ends lost 5 bases and 2 bases, in that order; junction bases with no gene match: 9. This CDR3 contains 16 residues.

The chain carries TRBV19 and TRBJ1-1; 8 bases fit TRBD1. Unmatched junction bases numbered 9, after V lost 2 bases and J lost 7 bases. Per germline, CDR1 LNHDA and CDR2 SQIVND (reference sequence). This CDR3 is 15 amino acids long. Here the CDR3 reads CASSIQGARMIEAFF. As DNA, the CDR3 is TGTGCCAGTAGTATACAGGGGGCGCGGATGATTGAAGCTTTCTTT. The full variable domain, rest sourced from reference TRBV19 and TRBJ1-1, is DGGITQSPKYLFRKEGQNVTLSCEQNLNHDAMYWYRQDPGQGLRLIYYSQIVNDFQKGDIAEGYSVSREKKESFPLTVTSAQKNPTAFYLCASSIQGARMIEAFFGQGTRLTVV.

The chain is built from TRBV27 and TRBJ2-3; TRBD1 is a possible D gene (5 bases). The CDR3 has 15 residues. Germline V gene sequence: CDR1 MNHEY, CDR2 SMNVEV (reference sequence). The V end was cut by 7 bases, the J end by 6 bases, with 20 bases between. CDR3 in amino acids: CASTQRGPYRDTQYF. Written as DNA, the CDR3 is TGTGCCAGCACCCAAAGGGGTCCGTATCGGGATACGCAGTATTTT.

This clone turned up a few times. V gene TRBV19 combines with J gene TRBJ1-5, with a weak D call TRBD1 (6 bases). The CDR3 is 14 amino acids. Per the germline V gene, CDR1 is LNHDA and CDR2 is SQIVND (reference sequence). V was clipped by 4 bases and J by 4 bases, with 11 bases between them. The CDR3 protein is CASSTPQGNQPQHF. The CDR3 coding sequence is TGTGCCAGTAGTACACCTCAGGGGAATCAGCCCCAGCATTTT.

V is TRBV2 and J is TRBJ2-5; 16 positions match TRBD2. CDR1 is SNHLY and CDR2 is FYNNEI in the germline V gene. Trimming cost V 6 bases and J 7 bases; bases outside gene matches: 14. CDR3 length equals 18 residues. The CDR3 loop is CASSAPGLAGGWSGTQYF. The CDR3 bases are TGTGCCAGCAGCGCTCCGGGACTAGCGGGAGGGTGGAGTGGGACCCAGTACTTC. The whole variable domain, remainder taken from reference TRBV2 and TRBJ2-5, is EPEVTQTPSHQVTQMGQEVILRCVPISNHLYFYWYRQILGQKVEFLVSFYNNEISEKSEIFDDQFSVERPDGSNFTLKIRSTKLEDSAMYFCASSAPGLAGGWSGTQYFGPGTRLLVL.

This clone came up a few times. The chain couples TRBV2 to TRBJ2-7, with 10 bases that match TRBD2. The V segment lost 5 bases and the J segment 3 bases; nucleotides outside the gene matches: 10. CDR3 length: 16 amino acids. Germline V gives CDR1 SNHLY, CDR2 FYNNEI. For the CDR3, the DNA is TGTGCCAGCAGTCCCCTAGTAGCGGGAGGTATCTACGAGCAGTACTTC. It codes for CASSPLVAGGIYEQYF.

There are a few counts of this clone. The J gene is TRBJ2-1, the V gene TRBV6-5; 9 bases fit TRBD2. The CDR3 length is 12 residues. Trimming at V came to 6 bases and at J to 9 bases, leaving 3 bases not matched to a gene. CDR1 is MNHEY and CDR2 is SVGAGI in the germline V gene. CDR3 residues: CASRTSGGEQFF. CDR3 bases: TGTGCCAGCAGGACTAGCGGAGGTGAGCAGTTCTTC.

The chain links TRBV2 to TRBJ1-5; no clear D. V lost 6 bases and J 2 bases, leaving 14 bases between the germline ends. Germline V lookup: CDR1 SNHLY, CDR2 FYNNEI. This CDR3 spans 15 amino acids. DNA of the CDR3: TGTGCCAGCAGGTCCGGGATTGTTGGCAATCAGCCCCAGCATTTT. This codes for CASRSGIVGNQPQHF. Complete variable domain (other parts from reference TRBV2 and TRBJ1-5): EPEVTQTPSHQVTQMGQEVILRCVPISNHLYFYWYRQILGQKVEFLVSFYNNEISEKSEIFDDQFSVERPDGSNFTLKIRSTKLEDSAMYFCASRSGIVGNQPQHFGDGTRLSIL.

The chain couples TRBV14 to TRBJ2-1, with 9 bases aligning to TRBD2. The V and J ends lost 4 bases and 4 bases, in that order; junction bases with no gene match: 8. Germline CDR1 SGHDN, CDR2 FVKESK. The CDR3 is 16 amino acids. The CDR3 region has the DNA TGTGCCAGCAGCCGACTTTGGACTAGCGCTTACAATGAGCAGTTCTTC. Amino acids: CASSRLWTSAYNEQFF.

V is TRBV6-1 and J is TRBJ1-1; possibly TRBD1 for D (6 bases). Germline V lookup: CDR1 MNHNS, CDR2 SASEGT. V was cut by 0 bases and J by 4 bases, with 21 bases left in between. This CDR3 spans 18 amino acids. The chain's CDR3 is CASSEALVLRGGITEAFF. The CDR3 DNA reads TGTGCCAGCAGTGAAGCGCTAGTTTTACGAGGGGGTATCACTGAAGCTTTCTTT.

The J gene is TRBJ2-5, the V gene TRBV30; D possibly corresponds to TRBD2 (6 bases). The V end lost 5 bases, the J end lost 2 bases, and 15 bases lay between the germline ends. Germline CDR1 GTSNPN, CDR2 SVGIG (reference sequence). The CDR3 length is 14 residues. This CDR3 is CAWGTVALQETQYF. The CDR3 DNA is TGTGCCTGGGGGACTGTTGCGCTTCAAGAGACCCAGTACTTC. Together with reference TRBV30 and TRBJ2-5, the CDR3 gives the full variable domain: SQTIHQWPATLVQPVGSPLSLECTVEGTSNPNLYWYRQAAGRGLQLLFYSVGIGQISSEVPQNLSASRPQDRQFILSSKKLLLSDSGFYLCAWGTVALQETQYFGPGTRLLVL.

CDR3 sequence reads: CASSQVRDSNTEAFF. CDR3 nucleotide sequence: TGTGCCAGCAGCCAAGTTCGGGACAGTAACACTGAAGCTTTCTTT. This chain links TRBV4-2 with TRBJ1-1, with TRBD1 matching 7 bases. Germline assignment: CDR1 LGHNA and CDR2 YNFKEQ. CDR3 length: 15 residues. V was pared by 1 base and J by 2 bases, with 4 bases of the junction left unmatched.

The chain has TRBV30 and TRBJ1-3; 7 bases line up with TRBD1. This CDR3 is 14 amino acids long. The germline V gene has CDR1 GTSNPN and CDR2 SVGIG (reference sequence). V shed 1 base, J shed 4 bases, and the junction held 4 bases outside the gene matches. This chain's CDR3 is CAWSGDSAGNTIYF. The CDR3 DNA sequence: TGTGCCTGGAGTGGGGACAGTGCGGGAAACACCATATATTTT.

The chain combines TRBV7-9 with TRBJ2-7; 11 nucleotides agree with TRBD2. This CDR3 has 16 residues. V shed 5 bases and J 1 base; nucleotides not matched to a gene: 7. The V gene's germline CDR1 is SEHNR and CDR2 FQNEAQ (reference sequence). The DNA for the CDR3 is TGTGCCAGCAGCGCTGCCCTAGCGGGGGGTTCCTACGAGCAGTACTTC. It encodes CASSAALAGGSYEQYF.

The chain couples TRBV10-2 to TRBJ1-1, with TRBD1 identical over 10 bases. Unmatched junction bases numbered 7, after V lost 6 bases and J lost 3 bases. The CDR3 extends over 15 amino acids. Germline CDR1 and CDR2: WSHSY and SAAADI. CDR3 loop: CASSKPGQGYTEAFF. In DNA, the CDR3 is TGCGCCAGCAGCAAACCGGGACAGGGGTACACTGAAGCTTTCTTT.

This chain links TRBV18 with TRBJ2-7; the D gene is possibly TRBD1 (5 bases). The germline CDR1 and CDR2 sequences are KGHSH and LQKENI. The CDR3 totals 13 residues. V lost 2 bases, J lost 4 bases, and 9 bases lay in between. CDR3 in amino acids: CASSPGAEYEQYF. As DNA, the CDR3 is TGTGCCAGCTCACCAGGGGCAGAGTACGAGCAGTACTTC.

The CDR3 spells CASVQGGEQYF. The CDR3 coding sequence is TGTGCCAGCGTACAGGGGGGCGAGCAGTACTTC. This chain links TRBV6-1 with TRBJ2-7; 8 bases match TRBD1. The V gene's germline CDR1 is MNHNS and CDR2 SASEGT. Losses at the gene ends were 8 bases for V and 6 bases for J; bases not matched to a gene: 3. The CDR3 covers 11 residues.